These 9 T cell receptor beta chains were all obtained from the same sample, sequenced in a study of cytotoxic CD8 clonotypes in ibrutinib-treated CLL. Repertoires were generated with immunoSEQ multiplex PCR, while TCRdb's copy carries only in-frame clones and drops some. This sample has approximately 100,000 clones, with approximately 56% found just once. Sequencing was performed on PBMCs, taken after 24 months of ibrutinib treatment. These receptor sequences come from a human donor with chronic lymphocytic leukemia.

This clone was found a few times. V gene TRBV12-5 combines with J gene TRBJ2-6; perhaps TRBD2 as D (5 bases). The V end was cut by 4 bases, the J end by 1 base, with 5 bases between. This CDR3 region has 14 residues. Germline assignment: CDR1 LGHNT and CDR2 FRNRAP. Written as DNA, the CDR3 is TGTGCTAGTGGTTCGGGGTCTGGGGCCAACGTCCTGACTTTC. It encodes CASGSGSGANVLTF.

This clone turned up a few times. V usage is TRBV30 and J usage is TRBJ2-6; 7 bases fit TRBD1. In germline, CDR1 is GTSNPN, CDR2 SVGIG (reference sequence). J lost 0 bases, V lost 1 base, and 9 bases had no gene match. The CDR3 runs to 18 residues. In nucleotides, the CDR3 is TGTGCCTGGAGTGCCCACAGGGGTCGGGGCTCTGGGGCCAACGTCCTGACTTTC. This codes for CAWSAHRGRGSGANVLTF.

CDR3 nucleotide sequence: TGTGCCAGCAGCCAGGGACGGACGCAGCTGAATTCACCCCTCCACTTT. Translating it yields CASSQGRTQLNSPLHF. The rearrangement uses TRBV28 and TRBJ1-6; possibly TRBD1 for D (5 bases). This CDR3 is 16 amino acids long. The germline V and J ends were trimmed by 6 bases and 7 bases, with 19 bases remaining between them. The germline gives CDR1 MDHEN, CDR2 SYDVKM.

The CDR3 sequence: CASSTTSGGPYEQYF. The CDR3 nucleotides read TGTGCCAGCAGTACTACTAGCGGGGGGCCCTACGAGCAGTACTTC. This chain connects TRBV25-1 to TRBJ2-7; 12 bases are shared with TRBD2. V shed 5 bases, J shed 2 bases, and the junction held 4 bases outside the gene matches. The CDR3 length is 15 residues. The germline gives CDR1 MGHDK, CDR2 SYGVNS.

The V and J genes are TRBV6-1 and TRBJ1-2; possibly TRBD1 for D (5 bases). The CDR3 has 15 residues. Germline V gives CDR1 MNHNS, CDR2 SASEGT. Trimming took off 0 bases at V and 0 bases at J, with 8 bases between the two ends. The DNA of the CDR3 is TGTGCCAGCAGTGAAGCGGGACGTTCTAACTATGGCTACACCTTC. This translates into CASSEAGRSNYGYTF.

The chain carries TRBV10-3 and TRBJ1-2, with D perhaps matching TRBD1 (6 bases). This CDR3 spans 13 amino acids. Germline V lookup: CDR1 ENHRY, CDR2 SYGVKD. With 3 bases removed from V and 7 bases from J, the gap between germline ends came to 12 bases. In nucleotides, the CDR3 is TGTGCCATCAGTGACGAGGGGGTTATTGGCTACACCTTC. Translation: CAISDEGVIGYTF.

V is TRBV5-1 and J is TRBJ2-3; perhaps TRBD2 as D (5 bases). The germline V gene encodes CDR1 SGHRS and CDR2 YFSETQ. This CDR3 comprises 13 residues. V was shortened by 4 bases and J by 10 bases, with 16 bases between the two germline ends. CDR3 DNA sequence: TGCGCCAGCAGCATCGGACTGGGCGAAGCGCAGTATTTT. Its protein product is CASSIGLGEAQYF.

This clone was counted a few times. The CDR3 DNA sequence: TGTGCCAGCAGCTTTACTGGGAGCAGCACAGATACGCAGTATTTT. As protein: CASSFTGSSTDTQYF. This chain joins TRBV5-6 and TRBJ2-3, with a weak D call TRBD2 (5 bases). The CDR3 covers 15 residues. The germline gives CDR1 SGHDT, CDR2 YYEEEE. The V end lost 2 bases, the J end lost 0 bases, and 10 bases lay between the germline ends.

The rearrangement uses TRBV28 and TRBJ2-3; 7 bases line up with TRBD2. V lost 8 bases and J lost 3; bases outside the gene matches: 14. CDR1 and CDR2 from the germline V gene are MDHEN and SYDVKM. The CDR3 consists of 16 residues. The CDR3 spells CASGLQAGVLTDTQYF. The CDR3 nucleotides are TGTGCCAGCGGACTTCAGGCGGGGGTCTTGACAGATACGCAGTATTTT.